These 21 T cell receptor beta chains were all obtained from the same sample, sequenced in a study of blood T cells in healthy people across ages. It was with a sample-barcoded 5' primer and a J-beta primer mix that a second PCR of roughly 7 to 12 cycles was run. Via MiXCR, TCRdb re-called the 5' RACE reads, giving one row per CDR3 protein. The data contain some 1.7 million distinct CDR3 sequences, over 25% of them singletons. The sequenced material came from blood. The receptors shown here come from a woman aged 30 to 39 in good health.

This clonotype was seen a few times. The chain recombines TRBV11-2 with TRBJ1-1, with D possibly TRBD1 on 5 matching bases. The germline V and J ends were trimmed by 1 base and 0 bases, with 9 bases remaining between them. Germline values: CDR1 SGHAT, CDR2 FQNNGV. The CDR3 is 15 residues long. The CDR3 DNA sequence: TGTGCCAGCAGCTTAGCCCCGGGACTGAACACTGAAGCTTTCTTT. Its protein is CASSLAPGLNTEAFF. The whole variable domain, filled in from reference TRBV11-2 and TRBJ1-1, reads EAGVAQSPRYKIIEKRQSVAFWCNPISGHATLYWYQQILGQGPKLLIQFQNNGVVDDSQLPKDRFSAERLKGVDSTLKIQPAKLEDSAVYLCASSLAPGLNTEAFFGQGTRLTVV.

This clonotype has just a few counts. The CDR3 bases are TGTGCCAGCAGCAAAAGTGGCCTAGCGGGGAATGAGCAGTTCTTC. Encoded protein: CASSKSGLAGNEQFF. This chain links TRBV21-1 with TRBJ2-1; the DNA was not used to check the table's D call, TRBD2. TRBV21-1 is a listed pseudogene. The length of the CDR3 is 15 residues.

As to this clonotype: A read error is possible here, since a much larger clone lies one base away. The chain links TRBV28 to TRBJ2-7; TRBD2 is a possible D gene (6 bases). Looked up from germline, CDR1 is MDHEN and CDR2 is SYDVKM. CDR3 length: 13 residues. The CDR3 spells CVSSLMLEGEQYF. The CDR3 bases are TGTGTCAGCAGTTTAATGCTGGAGGGCGAGCAGTACTTC.

The CDR3 sequence: CASSSQGPANTGELFF. The CDR3 coding sequence is TGCGCCAGCAGCTCCCAGGGACCCGCGAACACCGGGGAGCTGTTTTTT. The chain couples TRBV5-1 to TRBJ2-2, with D tentatively TRBD1 or TRBD2 (5 bases each). Germline V gene data show CDR1 as SGHRS and CDR2 as YFSETQ. The ends were cut back, 3 bases at V and 0 bases at J, with 12 bases in the middle. The CDR3 runs 16 residues.

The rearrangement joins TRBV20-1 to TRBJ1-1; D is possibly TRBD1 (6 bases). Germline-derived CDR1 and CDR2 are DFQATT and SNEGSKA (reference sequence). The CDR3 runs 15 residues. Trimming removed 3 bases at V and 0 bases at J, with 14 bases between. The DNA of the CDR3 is TGCAGTGCTAGTTGGCAGGGGCGGATGAACACTGAAGCTTTCTTT. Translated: CSASWQGRMNTEAFF.

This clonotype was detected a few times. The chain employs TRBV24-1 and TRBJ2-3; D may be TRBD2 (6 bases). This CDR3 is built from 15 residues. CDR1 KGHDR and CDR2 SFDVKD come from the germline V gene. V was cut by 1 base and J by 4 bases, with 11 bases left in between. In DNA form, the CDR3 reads TGTGCCACCAGTGATTTAGGGCGGGGACCAGATACGCAGTATTTT. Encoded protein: CATSDLGRGPDTQYF.

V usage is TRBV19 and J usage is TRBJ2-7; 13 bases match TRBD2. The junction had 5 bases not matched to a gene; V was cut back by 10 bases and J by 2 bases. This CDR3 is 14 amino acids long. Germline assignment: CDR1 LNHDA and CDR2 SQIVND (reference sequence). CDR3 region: CATRLAGGPYEQYF. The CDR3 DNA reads TGTGCCACCCGACTAGCGGGAGGCCCCTACGAGCAGTACTTC.

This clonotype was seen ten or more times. CDR3: CSAKRDEQFF. CDR3 DNA sequence: TGCAGCGCGAAACGGGATGAGCAGTTCTTC. This chain uses TRBV29-1 with TRBJ2-1, with no clear D. From germline, CDR1 is SQVTM and CDR2 ANQGSEA. The CDR3 loop spans 10 amino acids. V was shortened by 7 bases and J by 8 bases, with 9 bases between the two germline ends.

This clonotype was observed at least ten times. The CDR3 spells CASRPASTDTQYF. In DNA, the CDR3 is TGTGCCTCTCGCCCTGCTAGCACAGATACGCAGTATTTT. V gene TRBV6-1 combines with J gene TRBJ2-3; D unresolved. From germline, CDR1 is MNHNS and CDR2 SASEGT. Deletions cut 11 bases from V and 0 bases from J, with 12 bases between. The CDR3 loop spans 13 amino acids.

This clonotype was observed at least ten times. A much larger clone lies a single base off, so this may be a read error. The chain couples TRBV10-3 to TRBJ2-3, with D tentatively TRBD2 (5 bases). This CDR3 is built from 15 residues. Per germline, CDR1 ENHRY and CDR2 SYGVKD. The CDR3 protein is CAISESWTRRDMQYF. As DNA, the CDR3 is TGTGCCATCAGTGAGTCTTGGACTCGCCGGGATATGCAGTATTTT.

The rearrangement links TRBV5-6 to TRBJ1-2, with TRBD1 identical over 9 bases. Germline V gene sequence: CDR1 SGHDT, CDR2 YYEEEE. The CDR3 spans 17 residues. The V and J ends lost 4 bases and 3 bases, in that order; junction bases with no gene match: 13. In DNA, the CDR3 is TGTGCCAGCAGCCCCCTAACTTGGACAGGGGACGACTATGGCTACACCTTC. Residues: CASSPLTWTGDDYGYTF. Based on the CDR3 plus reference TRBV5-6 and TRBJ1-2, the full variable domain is DAGVTQSPTHLIKTRGQQVTLRCSPKSGHDTVSWYQQALGQGPQFIFQYYEEEERQRGNFPDRFSGHQFPNYSSELNVNALLLGDSALYLCASSPLTWTGDDYGYTFGSGTRLTVV.

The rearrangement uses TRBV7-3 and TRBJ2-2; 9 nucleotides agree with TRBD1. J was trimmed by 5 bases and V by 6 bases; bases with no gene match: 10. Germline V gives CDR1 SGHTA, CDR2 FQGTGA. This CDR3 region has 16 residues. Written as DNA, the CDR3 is TGTGCCAGCAGGAAACCGGGGACAGGGAAGACCGGGGAGCTGTTTTTT. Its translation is CASRKPGTGKTGELFF.

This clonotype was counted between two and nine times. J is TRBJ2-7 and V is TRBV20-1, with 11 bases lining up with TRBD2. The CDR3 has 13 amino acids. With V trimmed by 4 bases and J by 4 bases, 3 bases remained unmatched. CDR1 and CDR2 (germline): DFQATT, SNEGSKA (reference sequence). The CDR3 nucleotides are TGCAGTGCTATAGGGACTAGCGGATACGAGCAGTACTTC. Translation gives CSAIGTSGYEQYF.

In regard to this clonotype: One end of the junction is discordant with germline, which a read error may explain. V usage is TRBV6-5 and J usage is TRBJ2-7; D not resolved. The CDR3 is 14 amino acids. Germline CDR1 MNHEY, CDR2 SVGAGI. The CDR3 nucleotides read TGTGTCAGCAGTGTAGTGGGCAAGTCCTACGAGCAGTACTTC. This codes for CVSSVVGKSYEQYF.

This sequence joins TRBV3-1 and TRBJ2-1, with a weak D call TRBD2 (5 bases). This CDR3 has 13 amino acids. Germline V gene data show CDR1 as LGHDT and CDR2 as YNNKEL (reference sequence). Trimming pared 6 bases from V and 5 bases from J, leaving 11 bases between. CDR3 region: CASSITGNNEQFF. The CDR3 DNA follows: TGTGCCAGCAGTATAACGGGGAACAATGAGCAGTTCTTC.

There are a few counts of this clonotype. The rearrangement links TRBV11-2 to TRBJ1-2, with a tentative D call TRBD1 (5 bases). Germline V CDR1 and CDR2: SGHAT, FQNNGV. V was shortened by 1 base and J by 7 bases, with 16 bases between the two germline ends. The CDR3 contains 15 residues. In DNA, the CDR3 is TGTGCCAGCAGCTTAGGGGGACCTGTTGATGGTGGCTACACCTTC. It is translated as CASSLGGPVDGGYTF.

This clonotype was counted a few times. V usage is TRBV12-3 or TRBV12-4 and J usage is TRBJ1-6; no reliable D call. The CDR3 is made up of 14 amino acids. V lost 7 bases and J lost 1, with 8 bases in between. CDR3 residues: CASTPTSYNSPLHF. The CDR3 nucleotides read TGTGCCAGCACCCCAACGTCCTATAATTCACCCCTCCACTTT.

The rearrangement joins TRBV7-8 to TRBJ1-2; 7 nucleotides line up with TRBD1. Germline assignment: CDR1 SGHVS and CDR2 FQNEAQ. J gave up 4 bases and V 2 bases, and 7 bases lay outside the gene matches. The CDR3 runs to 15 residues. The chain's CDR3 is CASSLRDSPLYGYTF. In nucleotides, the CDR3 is TGTGCCAGCAGCTTACGGGACAGCCCGCTCTATGGCTACACCTTC.

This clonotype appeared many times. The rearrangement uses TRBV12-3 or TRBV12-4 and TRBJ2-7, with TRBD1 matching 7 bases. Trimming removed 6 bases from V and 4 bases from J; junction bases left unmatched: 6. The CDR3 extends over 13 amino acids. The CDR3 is CASRRGQYYEQYF. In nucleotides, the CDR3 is TGTGCCAGCAGGAGGGGACAGTATTACGAGCAGTACTTC.

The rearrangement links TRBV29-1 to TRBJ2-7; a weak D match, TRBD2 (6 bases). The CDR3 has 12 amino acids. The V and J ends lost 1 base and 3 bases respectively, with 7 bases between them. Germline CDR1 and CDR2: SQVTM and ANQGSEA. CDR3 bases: TGCAGCGTTGAAGTCGGGGGCTACGAGCAGTACTTC. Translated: CSVEVGGYEQYF.

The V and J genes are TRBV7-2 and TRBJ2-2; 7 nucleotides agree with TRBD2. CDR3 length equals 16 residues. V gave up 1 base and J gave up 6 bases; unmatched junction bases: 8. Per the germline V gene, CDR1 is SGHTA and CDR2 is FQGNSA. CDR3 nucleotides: TGTGCCAGCAGCTTAGTTAGGACTAGTTACCCCGGGGAGCTGTTTTTT. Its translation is CASSLVRTSYPGELFF.